A single sample is the source of the 9 T cell receptor beta chains below, sequenced in a study of T cell repertoires in cytomegalovirus infection. TCRdb itself ran the reads through MiXCR, one entry per CDR3 protein. The sample contains hundreds of thousands of distinct CDR3 sequences, roughly 46% of which appear only once. No cognate antigen is known for these TCRs. Sequenced material: cultured PBMCs, taken from culture after CMV antigen stimulation. The source of these receptors is a human donor in good health (CMV status not recorded). Some clones in this sample may be carry-over from other donors' samples.

The V call is TRBV7-6, the J call TRBJ2-4; 10 bases map to TRBD1. The V segment lost 1 base and the J segment 7 bases; nucleotides outside the gene matches: 1. The length of the CDR3 is 14 residues. In germline, CDR1 is SGHVS, CDR2 FNYEAQ. CDR3 sequence: CASSLGGQGNIQYF. CDR3 nucleotide sequence: TGTGCCAGCAGCTTAGGGGGACAGGGGAACATTCAGTACTTC.

This rearrangement joins TRBV7-9 to TRBJ2-1, with D possibly being TRBD1 (5 bases). Trimming pared 5 bases from V and 0 bases from J, leaving 17 bases between. The germline CDR1 and CDR2 sequences are SEHNR and FQNEAQ (reference sequence). The CDR3 sequence is 17 residues long. This CDR3 is CASSQRQPYSSYNEQFF. The CDR3 DNA reads as TGTGCCAGCAGCCAAAGACAGCCCTACAGCTCCTACAATGAGCAGTTCTTC.

The chain joins TRBV7-2 to TRBJ2-2, with a weak D call TRBD2 (6 bases). V gave up 6 bases and J gave up 6 bases, with 17 bases separating them. Germline CDR1 and CDR2: SGHTA and FQGNSA. This CDR3 has 15 amino acids. The DNA for the CDR3 is TGTGCCAGCAGAAGACCGGGACTTCTTTCCGGGGAGCTGTTTTTT. Amino acids: CASRRPGLLSGELFF. Together with reference TRBV7-2 and TRBJ2-2, the CDR3 gives the full variable domain: GAGVSQSPSNKVTEKGKDVELRCDPISGHTALYWYRQSLGQGLEFLIYFQGNSAPDKSGLPSDRFSAERTGGSVSTLTIQRTQQEDSAVYLCASRRPGLLSGELFFGEGSRLTVL.

This rearrangement joins TRBV20-1 to TRBJ2-7, with 8 bases matching TRBD1. The CDR3 extends over 15 amino acids. Germline V lookup: CDR1 DFQATT, CDR2 SNEGSKA (reference sequence). Trimming at V came to 0 bases and at J to 3 bases, leaving 7 bases not matched to a gene. CDR3: CSARDHPGGSYEQYF. The CDR3 nucleotides read TGCAGTGCTAGAGATCACCCAGGGGGCAGCTACGAGCAGTACTTC.

A few counts support this clonotype. V gene TRBV12-3 or TRBV12-4 combines with J gene TRBJ1-4; weak D call: TRBD1 (5 bases). The V end was cut by 5 bases, the J end by 2 bases, with 9 bases between. The CDR3 has 14 amino acids. The DNA of the CDR3 is TGTGCCAGCAGTCCAGGGACGACTAATGAAAAACTGTTTTTT. Amino acid sequence: CASSPGTTNEKLFF.

J is TRBJ1-4 and V is TRBV7-8; no clear D gene. This CDR3 contains 13 residues. The germline V gene has CDR1 SGHVS and CDR2 FQNEAQ. Trimming cost V 3 bases and J 6 bases, with 8 bases left between them. CDR3 region: CASSLGGDEKLFF. The CDR3 nucleotides are TGTGCCAGCAGCTTGGGCGGGGATGAAAAACTGTTTTTT. Filled out from reference TRBV7-8 and TRBJ1-4, the complete variable domain reads GAGVSQSPRYKVAKRGQDVALRCDPISGHVSLFWYQQALGQGPEFLTYFQNEAQLDKSGLPSDRFFAERPEGSVSTLKIQRTQQEDSAVYLCASSLGGDEKLFFGSGTQLSVL.

This clonotype was counted only a few times. J is TRBJ1-1 and V is TRBV7-6; the match to TRBD1 covers 7 bases. Germline V gene data show CDR1 as SGHVS and CDR2 as FNYEAQ. V lost 5 bases to trimming and J lost 6 bases; unmatched junction nucleotides: 9. This CDR3 region has 14 residues. The CDR3: CASSPDRAVAEAFF. CDR3 nucleotides: TGTGCCAGCAGCCCAGACAGGGCTGTCGCTGAAGCTTTCTTT.

There are a few counts of this clonotype. The chain links TRBV7-9 to TRBJ2-5; 7 nucleotides agree with TRBD2. CDR1 and CDR2 (germline): SEHNR, FQNEAQ (reference sequence). This CDR3 spans 17 amino acids. The ends lost 2 bases at V and 9 bases at J; junction bases unmatched: 18. The CDR3 sequence is CASSLSFGEGGSRSQYF. CDR3 DNA sequence: TGTGCCAGCAGCTTATCCTTCGGCGAAGGCGGGAGTCGATCCCAGTACTTC. Filled out from reference TRBV7-9 and TRBJ2-5, the complete variable domain reads DTGVSQNPRHKITKRGQNVTFRCDPISEHNRLYWYRQTLGQGPEFLTYFQNEAQLEKSRLLSDRFSAERPKGSFSTLEIQRTEQGDSAMYLCASSLSFGEGGSRSQYFGPGTRLLVL.

This clonotype was detected only once. This rearrangement joins TRBV20-1 to TRBJ2-5; possibly TRBD2 for D (5 bases). Deletions cut 6 bases from V and 5 bases from J, with 10 bases between. This CDR3 comprises 11 residues. Germline V CDR1 and CDR2: DFQATT, SNEGSKA (reference sequence). The CDR3 DNA sequence: TGCAGTGCGGAGGATCGGGAGACCCAGTACTTC. Its translation: CSAEDRETQYF.